This T cell receptor beta chain was recovered during a study of T cells in Graves' hyperthyroidism and ophthalmopathy. Across the study: The authors collected peripheral blood at initial diagnosis, before any treatment.

PBMCs were sourced from roughly 9.1 ml fresh peripheral blood. V was clipped by 1 base and J by 5 bases, with 5 bases between them. Germline lookup yields CDR1 SGHTA and CDR2 FQGNSA. This CDR3 has 12 residues. This clonotype was observed many times. Amplified TCR beta CDR3 regions came from RNA transcripts. The HTBI primer set was used in a first-round RT-PCR of the TCR CDR3. Via MiXCR, TCRdb re-called the multiplex PCR reads, giving one row per CDR3 protein. The sample gives about 640,000 distinct CDR3 sequences, around 20% of which show up once; 30% to 40% is in the top ten. The chain combines TRBV7-2 with TRBJ2-5; D remains unclear. Sequencing was done on a sample of blood. This TCR was recovered from a man under 40 with Graves' ophthalmopathy. The CDR3 DNA follows: TGTGCCAGCAGCTTAGTGGGGGAGACCCAGTACTTC. This encodes CASSLVGETQYF.